The 26 T cell receptor beta chains reported below all come from one sample, sequenced in a study of T cell changes during pregnancy in multiple sclerosis. The method was immunoSEQ multiplex PCR; TCRdb's version includes in-frame clones alone and lacks a portion of them. The sample lists 40,000 to 45,000 clones; 90% were seen once. The input for sequencing was CD4+ T cells from peripheral blood mononuclear cells, taken before pregnancy. All receptors come from a female donor with multiple sclerosis, enrolled in a pregnancy study.

The sample holds one count of this clone. This chain joins TRBV10-2 and TRBJ1-1; D gene unclear. The germline gives CDR1 WSHSY, CDR2 SAAADI. V shed 8 bases and J shed 8 bases, with 12 bases lying between them. CDR3 length: 11 amino acids. As DNA, the CDR3 is TGCGCCAGCGGGGAGCGGCTAGAAGCTTTCTTT. It translates to CASGERLEAFF.

CDR3 DNA: TGCGCCAGCAGCTTGGTGGAGGGGACCTATGGCTACACCTTC. It translates to CASSLVEGTYGYTF. The chain combines TRBV5-1 with TRBJ1-2, with D perhaps matching TRBD1 (5 bases). V gave up 0 bases and J gave up 4 bases, with 10 bases separating them. The CDR3 contains 14 residues. Per the germline V gene, CDR1 is SGHRS and CDR2 is YFSETQ.

J is TRBJ1-1 and V is TRBV15; D uncertain. CDR1 is LNHNV and CDR2 is YYDKDF in the germline V gene (reference sequence). The CDR3 has 15 residues. V was shortened by 0 bases and J by 2 bases, with 10 bases between the two germline ends. Here the CDR3 reads CATSREAGRNTEAFF. CDR3 in DNA: TGTGCCACCAGCAGAGAGGCAGGAAGAAACACTGAAGCTTTCTTT.

V and J are TRBV6-1 and TRBJ2-7; D may be TRBD1 (6 bases). V was shortened by 4 bases and J by 1 base, with 14 bases between the two germline ends. The CDR3 totals 15 residues. Germline values: CDR1 MNHNS, CDR2 SASEGT. The CDR3 is CASSATRQVSYEQYF. CDR3 nucleotides: TGTGCCAGCAGTGCTACAAGACAGGTTTCCTACGAGCAGTACTTC.

The chain joins TRBV6-5 to TRBJ1-2; possibly TRBD1 for D (6 bases). Germline lookup yields CDR1 MNHEY and CDR2 SVGAGI. The length of the CDR3 is 15 residues. Trimming pared 0 bases from V and 0 bases from J, leaving 8 bases between. Written as DNA, the CDR3 is TGTGCCAGCAGTTACTCGGGGGCTACTAACTATGGCTACACCTTC. Protein product: CASSYSGATNYGYTF.

This clone was picked up one time. The gene calls are TRBV5-1 and TRBJ1-2, with a weak D call TRBD1 (6 bases). V lost 2 bases, J lost 4 bases, and 15 bases lay in between. The CDR3 loop spans 15 amino acids. From germline, CDR1 is SGHRS and CDR2 YFSETQ. Written as DNA, the CDR3 is TGCGCCAGCAGCTTAGTAGGTGGGGGCAGCTATGGCTACACCTTC. It encodes CASSLVGGGSYGYTF.

This chain connects TRBV28 to TRBJ2-1, with D possibly being TRBD2 (5 bases). The germline V gene encodes CDR1 MDHEN and CDR2 SYDVKM. This CDR3 is built from 12 residues. V was trimmed by 8 bases and J by 1 base, leaving 6 bases between them. The CDR3 coding sequence is TGTGCCAGCGGGAGTTCCTACAATGAGCAGTTCTTC. It encodes CASGSSYNEQFF.

The chain joins TRBV5-1 to TRBJ2-1; the match to TRBD2 covers 12 bases. CDR1 and CDR2 (germline): SGHRS, YFSETQ. The CDR3 sequence is 17 residues long. The ends lost 1 base at V and 5 bases at J; junction bases unmatched: 7. CDR3 residues: CASSLTSGGTTNNEQFF. The CDR3 region has the DNA TGCGCCAGCAGCTTGACTAGCGGGGGGACAACCAACAATGAGCAGTTCTTC.

The chain joins TRBV7-2 to TRBJ2-2, with D unresolved. There are 14 residues in the CDR3. Between the trimmed V and J ends, which lost 5 bases and 3 bases, there was a span of 10 bases. Germline V gene sequence: CDR1 SGHTA, CDR2 FQGNSA. The DNA for the CDR3 is TGTGCCAGCAGCCAACAGAGTTACACCGGGGAGCTGTTTTTT. It is translated as CASSQQSYTGELFF. Using reference TRBV7-2 and TRBJ2-2 for the parts outside the CDR3, the full variable domain is GAGVSQSPSNKVTEKGKDVELRCDPISGHTALYWYRQSLGQGLEFLIYFQGNSAPDKSGLPSDRFSAERTGGSVSTLTIQRTQQEDSAVYLCASSQQSYTGELFFGEGSRLTVL.

The V and J genes are TRBV19 and TRBJ1-2, with unresolved D. Germline loops: CDR1 LNHDA, CDR2 SQIVND (reference sequence). This CDR3 has 14 amino acids. Trimming took off 0 bases at V and 1 base at J, with 6 bases between the two ends. CDR3 sequence (DNA): TGTGCCAGTAGTATAGAGGGCCTTAACTATGGCTACACCTTC. Translated: CASSIEGLNYGYTF.

This clone was seen once. The rearrangement joins TRBV9 to TRBJ2-7; 11 nucleotides line up with TRBD2. J lost 4 bases, V lost 5 bases, and 14 bases had no gene match. Germline loops: CDR1 SGDLS, CDR2 YYNGEE. The CDR3 sequence is 17 residues long. In DNA form, the CDR3 reads TGTGCCAGCAGTCCCGGGACTAGCGGAGGATGGGTTTACGAGCAGTACTTC. Protein sequence: CASSPGTSGGWVYEQYF.

The chain carries TRBV18 and TRBJ2-7, with D possibly TRBD2 on 6 matching bases. CDR3 size: 15 residues. CDR1 is KGHSH, CDR2 LQKENI, per germline. The V and J ends lost 3 bases and 0 bases respectively, with 12 bases between them. The CDR3 here is CASSPIAGSSYEQYF. DNA for the CDR3: TGTGCCAGCTCACCGATTGCCGGGAGCTCCTACGAGCAGTACTTC.

The V gene is TRBV30, the J gene TRBJ1-6, with D tentatively TRBD1 (6 bases). V was clipped by 3 bases and J by 9 bases, with 15 bases between them. CDR3 length: 14 amino acids. The germline V gene encodes CDR1 GTSNPN and CDR2 SVGIG (reference sequence). CDR3 in DNA: TGTGCCTGGAGGGAGGGGGGGTCGAGTTCACCCCTCCACTTT. It yields the protein CAWREGGSSSPLHF.

This chain uses TRBV27 with TRBJ2-3; the D is unclear. Deletions cut 2 bases from V and 3 bases from J, with 6 bases between. The CDR3 loop spans 13 amino acids. Germline V CDR1 and CDR2: MNHEY, SMNVEV (reference sequence). This CDR3 reads CASSLRRTDTQYF. In DNA, the CDR3 is TGTGCCAGCAGTTTACGGCGGACAGATACGCAGTATTTT.

V gene TRBV6-5 combines with J gene TRBJ2-2, with TRBD2 identical over 8 bases. V lost 6 bases and J lost 7; bases outside the gene matches: 7. The CDR3 runs 14 residues. In germline, CDR1 is MNHEY, CDR2 SVGAGI. CDR3 amino acids: CASRNSGGGGELFF. In DNA form, the CDR3 reads TGTGCCAGCAGAAACTCGGGGGGGGGCGGGGAGCTGTTTTTT.

The chain's CDR3 is CASSFSPGLAGRQETQYF. The CDR3 DNA reads as TGTGCCAGCTCATTTTCTCCGGGACTAGCGGGGCGACAAGAGACCCAGTACTTC. The chain is built from TRBV18 and TRBJ2-5, with 13 bases lining up with TRBD2. V was pared by 5 bases and J by 2 bases, with 11 bases of the junction left unmatched. The CDR3 spans 18 residues. The V gene's germline CDR1 is KGHSH and CDR2 LQKENI.

This chain links TRBV20-1 with TRBJ2-5; D unclear. This CDR3 contains 11 residues. Germline V gene lookup returns CDR1 DFQATT and CDR2 SNEGSKA (reference sequence). V lost 2 bases, J lost 1 base, and 2 bases lay in between. The CDR3 DNA is TGCAGTGCTAGACTCCAAGAGACCCAGTACTTC. It encodes CSARLQETQYF.

The rearrangement uses TRBV2 and TRBJ1-2; the match to TRBD1 covers 10 bases. The germline gives CDR1 SNHLY, CDR2 FYNNEI. V was pared by 5 bases and J by 1 base, with 4 bases of the junction left unmatched. The CDR3 has 15 amino acids. The CDR3 spells CASSRDRGYNYGYTF. The CDR3 DNA follows: TGTGCCAGCAGTAGGGACAGGGGCTATAACTATGGCTACACCTTC.

The rearrangement joins TRBV29-1 to TRBJ2-5, with a possible D match to TRBD2 (5 bases). Per the germline V gene, CDR1 is SQVTM and CDR2 is ANQGSEA. V lost 6 bases, J lost 5 bases, and 10 bases lay in between. The CDR3 is 11 residues long. CDR3 sequence (DNA): TGCAGCGTCGCCCCGGGGGAGACCCAGTACTTC. Translating it yields CSVAPGETQYF.

This chain uses TRBV30 with TRBJ2-1; TRBD2 might be the D (5 bases). CDR1 and CDR2 from the germline V gene are GTSNPN and SVGIG (reference sequence). This CDR3 is 12 amino acids long. Trimming pared 2 bases from V and 7 bases from J, leaving 9 bases between. CDR3 residues: CAWSQRSNEQFF. In nucleotides, the CDR3 is TGTGCCTGGAGTCAGCGGAGTAATGAGCAGTTCTTC.

This chain links TRBV7-9 with TRBJ2-1, with TRBD2 identical over 8 bases. Trimming removed 5 bases from V and 6 bases from J; junction bases left unmatched: 12. CDR1 SEHNR and CDR2 FQNEAQ come from the germline V gene (reference sequence). This CDR3 is 16 amino acids long. CDR3 protein: CASSPAGTRVANEQFF. The CDR3 bases are TGTGCCAGCAGCCCCGCCGGGACTAGAGTCGCCAATGAGCAGTTCTTC. Together with reference TRBV7-9 and TRBJ2-1, the CDR3 gives the full variable domain: DTGVSQNPRHKITKRGQNVTFRCDPISEHNRLYWYRQTLGQGPEFLTYFQNEAQLEKSRLLSDRFSAERPKGSFSTLEIQRTEQGDSAMYLCASSPAGTRVANEQFFGPGTRLTVL.

This sequence joins TRBV15 and TRBJ1-1, with D perhaps matching TRBD1 (5 bases). The CDR3 covers 15 residues. Trimming removed 3 bases at V and 9 bases at J, with 20 bases between. Per the germline V gene, CDR1 is LNHNV and CDR2 is YYDKDF (reference sequence). The CDR3 sequence is CATSRGGTFAEKAFF. The CDR3 DNA reads as TGTGCCACCAGCAGGGGCGGGACCTTTGCTGAAAAAGCTTTCTTT. Based on the CDR3 plus reference TRBV15 and TRBJ1-1, the full variable domain is DAMVIQNPRYQVTQFGKPVTLSCSQTLNHNVMYWYQQKSSQAPKLLFHYYDKDFNNEADTPDNFQSRRPNTSFCFLDIRSPGLGDTAMYLCATSRGGTFAEKAFFGQGTRLTVV.

The CDR3 region is CASRRSAEAFF. The CDR3 DNA is TGTGCCAGCAGAAGAAGCGCTGAAGCTTTCTTT. V usage is TRBV7-9 and J usage is TRBJ1-1; D is unclear. CDR1 is SEHNR and CDR2 is FQNEAQ in the germline V gene (reference sequence). CDR3 length equals 11 residues. Trimming shortened V by 6 bases and J by 6 bases, and 8 bases separated the two germline ends.

The chain links TRBV29-1 to TRBJ2-3; perhaps TRBD2 as D (6 bases). Germline values: CDR1 SQVTM, CDR2 ANQGSEA. CDR3 length: 12 residues. The ends were cut back, 7 bases at V and 6 bases at J, with 14 bases in the middle. Written as DNA, the CDR3 is TGCAGCGCCGTACCCGGGACTGATACGCAGTATTTT. Translated: CSAVPGTDTQYF.

This clone was detected a few times. The genes are TRBV7-8 and TRBJ1-5; 7 bases line up with TRBD1. The V segment lost 1 base and the J segment 3 bases; nucleotides outside the gene matches: 6. CDR3 size: 16 residues. Germline V lookup: CDR1 SGHVS, CDR2 FQNEAQ. The CDR3 DNA reads TGTGCCAGCAGCTTAGAGGCGAGGGGGCTCAATCAGCCCCAGCATTTT. This encodes CASSLEARGLNQPQHF.

The V and J genes are TRBV7-6 and TRBJ2-1; 8 nucleotides align to TRBD2. With 6 bases clipped from V and 7 bases from J, the junction kept 14 bases outside the gene matches. Germline V lookup: CDR1 SGHVS, CDR2 FNYEAQ. The CDR3 runs 16 residues. CDR3 nucleotide sequence: TGTGCCAGCAGTCTACTAAGCGGGGGCGGTGGGAATGAGCAGTTCTTC. Its translation is CASSLLSGGGGNEQFF.